The 26 T cell receptor beta chains presented below share a single source sample, sequenced in a study of OX40 agonist ivuxolimab in advanced cancers. The method was immunoSEQ multiplex PCR; TCRdb's version includes in-frame clones alone and lacks a portion of them. This table has 55,000 to 65,000 clones, 92% appearing once. Source: CD4+ or CD8+ T cells sorted from blood, taken in a trial of the OX40 agonist ivuxolimab. Receptor source: an adult with an advanced solid tumor such as melanoma, head and neck, liver or kidney cancer.

This clone showed up just a few times. V usage is TRBV6-5 and J usage is TRBJ2-1; TRBD2 might be the D (5 bases). The CDR3 covers 15 residues. The V gene lost 7 bases and the J gene lost 1 base, with 14 bases spanning the gap. Germline loops: CDR1 MNHEY, CDR2 SVGAGI. CDR3 amino acids: CASKGLALSYNEQFF. In DNA form, the CDR3 reads TGTGCCAGCAAAGGGCTAGCCCTATCCTACAATGAGCAGTTCTTC.

V usage is TRBV19 and J usage is TRBJ1-5; D might be TRBD1 (6 bases). CDR3 size: 18 residues. Per germline, CDR1 LNHDA and CDR2 SQIVND (reference sequence). Trimming took 7 bases from V and 0 from J, leaving 22 bases between them. The CDR3 DNA is TGTGCCAGTACCCGGGGGGCACCCGCTTGGGGTAGCAATCAGCCCCAGCATTTT. The encoded protein is CASTRGAPAWGSNQPQHF.

The table lists this clone with a count of one. V usage is TRBV7-6 and J usage is TRBJ2-3; 12 nucleotides line up with TRBD2. This CDR3 contains 17 residues. With 6 bases clipped from V and 4 bases from J, the junction kept 11 bases outside the gene matches. Germline CDR1 reads SGHVS; CDR2 reads FNYEAQ. CDR3 DNA: TGTGCCAGCAGGATGGGGCCTAGCGGGGGGGCTCCAGATACGCAGTATTTT. Translated, it gives CASRMGPSGGAPDTQYF. The full variable domain, in which reference TRBV7-6 and TRBJ2-3 provide the parts outside the CDR3, is GAGVSQSPRYKVTKRGQDVALRCDPISGHVSLYWYRQALGQGPEFLTYFNYEAQQDKSGLPNDRFSAERPEGSISTLTIQRTEQRDSAMYRCASRMGPSGGAPDTQYFGPGTRLTVL.

The V and J genes are TRBV28 and TRBJ1-2; D is ambiguous. The V gene's germline CDR1 is MDHEN and CDR2 SYDVKM. This CDR3 is 16 amino acids long. The germline V and J ends were trimmed by 3 bases and 11 bases, with 25 bases remaining between them. The CDR3 region has the DNA TGTGCCAGCAGTTTCCGGGTCACTCTGATCCTCTCACCATACACCTTC. Translating it yields CASSFRVTLILSPYTF.

This CDR3 is CACMNGGYTF. DNA of the CDR3: TGTGCCTGCATGAACGGCGGCTACACCTTC. The chain combines TRBV30 with TRBJ1-2; D unclear. With 6 bases removed from V and 8 bases from J, the gap between germline ends came to 10 bases. The germline CDR1 and CDR2 sequences are GTSNPN and SVGIG (reference sequence). This CDR3 region has 10 residues.

The V gene is TRBV9, the J gene TRBJ2-1; D call uncertain. V lost 0 bases and J 4 bases, leaving 11 bases between the germline ends. This CDR3 comprises 15 residues. The germline V gene has CDR1 SGDLS and CDR2 YYNGEE. CDR3 coding DNA: TGTGCCAGCAGCGTAGAGGGCGCCGGATACAATGAGCAGTTCTTC. Encoded protein: CASSVEGAGYNEQFF.

The rearrangement joins TRBV4-1 to TRBJ2-1; 10 bases agree with TRBD2. Germline trimming cut 6 bases from V and 8 bases from J; bases unmatched to any gene: 19. Germline-derived CDR1 and CDR2 are MGHRA and YSYEKL. CDR3 length: 18 residues. For the CDR3, the DNA is TGCGCCAGCAGTGGGAAGAGGGGTCTAGCGGGAGCCTTGGATGAGCAGTTCTTC. It translates to CASSGKRGLAGALDEQFF.

This sequence joins TRBV6-5 and TRBJ2-3; D not certain. Between the trimmed V and J ends, which lost 6 bases and 6 bases, there was a span of 16 bases. The CDR3 extends over 14 amino acids. The V gene's germline CDR1 is MNHEY and CDR2 SVGAGI. CDR3 sequence (DNA): TGTGCCAGCAGCCCTTCTATAGAAGCGGATACGCAGTATTTT. Translated: CASSPSIEADTQYF.

The chain has TRBV6-5 and TRBJ1-2; D is uncertain. This CDR3 is built from 14 residues. The germline gives CDR1 MNHEY, CDR2 SVGAGI. Trimming pared 2 bases from V and 0 bases from J, leaving 7 bases between. The CDR3 here is CASSYQTPNYGYTF. CDR3 coding DNA: TGTGCCAGCAGTTACCAAACACCTAACTATGGCTACACCTTC.

In its sample, this clone was seen once. V gene TRBV4-3 combines with J gene TRBJ2-3; the D is unclear. CDR3 length equals 17 residues. Germline V gene sequence: CDR1 LGHNA, CDR2 YSLEER. Trimming left V 1 base short and J 0 bases short, with 14 bases between. As DNA, the CDR3 is TGCGCCAGCAGCCAAGCGACCGCTATAACTAGCACAGATACGCAGTATTTT. It specifies CASSQATAITSTDTQYF.

This chain joins TRBV6-5 and TRBJ2-5; D is possibly TRBD2 (5 bases). Germline assignment: CDR1 MNHEY and CDR2 SVGAGI. This CDR3 contains 14 residues. Trimming shortened V by 0 bases and J by 5 bases, and 10 bases separated the two germline ends. CDR3 in amino acids: CASSYSRVMETQYF. CDR3 DNA sequence: TGTGCCAGCAGTTACTCGAGGGTGATGGAGACCCAGTACTTC.

The CDR3 bases are TGTGCCAGCTCCGTCACAGATACGCAGTATTTT. This translates into CASSVTDTQYF. The genes are TRBV7-9 and TRBJ2-3; D not resolved. In germline, CDR1 is SEHNR, CDR2 FQNEAQ (reference sequence). Trimming cost V 8 bases and J 2 bases, with 5 bases left between them. The CDR3 runs to 11 residues.

The chain combines TRBV7-9 with TRBJ2-2; D might be TRBD2 (5 bases). V was cut by 6 bases and J by 7 bases, with 9 bases left in between. The germline CDR1 and CDR2 sequences are SEHNR and FQNEAQ (reference sequence). There are 12 residues in the CDR3. Here the CDR3 DNA reads TGTGCCAGCAGGTCCCGGGGCGGGGAGCTGTTTTTT. Protein product: CASRSRGGELFF.

The sample holds one count of this clone. The chain links TRBV30 to TRBJ1-2; D is perhaps TRBD1 (5 bases). Germline V gene sequence: CDR1 GTSNPN, CDR2 SVGIG (reference sequence). The CDR3 runs to 12 residues. Trimming pared 2 bases from V and 11 bases from J, leaving 15 bases between. The CDR3 DNA sequence: TGTGCCTGGAGTCAAGGCAGGGTCGTTTACACCTTC. Translated: CAWSQGRVVYTF.

The chain has TRBV7-8 and TRBJ1-1, with a tentative D call TRBD1 (5 bases). The CDR3 totals 13 residues. V lost 5 bases to trimming and J lost 1 base, with 8 bases between them. From germline, CDR1 is SGHVS and CDR2 FQNEAQ. The CDR3 is CASSQGGNTEAFF. CDR3 DNA sequence: TGTGCCAGCAGCCAGGGAGGGAACACTGAAGCTTTCTTT. Full variable domain (rest looked up from reference TRBV7-8 and TRBJ1-1): GAGVSQSPRYKVAKRGQDVALRCDPISGHVSLFWYQQALGQGPEFLTYFQNEAQLDKSGLPSDRFFAERPEGSVSTLKIQRTQQEDSAVYLCASSQGGNTEAFFGQGTRLTVV.

V is TRBV30 and J is TRBJ2-5; D gene uncertain. V lost 0 bases and J 4 bases, leaving 9 bases between the germline ends. The CDR3 is 13 amino acids. Germline assignment: CDR1 GTSNPN and CDR2 SVGIG (reference sequence). The CDR3 nucleotides read TGTGCCTGGAGTGTACTTCAGATAGAGACCCAGTACTTC. As protein: CAWSVLQIETQYF. The entire variable domain, with the rest obtained from reference TRBV30 and TRBJ2-5, is as follows: SQTIHQWPATLVQPVGSPLSLECTVEGTSNPNLYWYRQAAGRGLQLLFYSVGIGQISSEVPQNLSASRPQDRQFILSSKKLLLSDSGFYLCAWSVLQIETQYFGPGTRLLVL.

The chain couples TRBV7-9 to TRBJ2-3; 7 bases are shared with TRBD1. This CDR3 has 13 amino acids. From germline, CDR1 is SEHNR and CDR2 FQNEAQ (reference sequence). Trimming at V came to 4 bases and at J to 9 bases, leaving 7 bases not matched to a gene. CDR3 protein: CASSSEQGETQYF. The CDR3 coding sequence is TGTGCCAGCAGCTCCGAGCAGGGGGAAACGCAGTATTTT.

The chain recombines TRBV2 with TRBJ1-2; D uncertain. V was shortened by 8 bases and J by 4 bases, with 11 bases between the two germline ends. Germline CDR1 and CDR2: SNHLY and FYNNEI. There are 12 residues in the CDR3. The CDR3 DNA follows: TGTGCCAGCGGGAACAGCCTCTATGGCTACACCTTC. It translates to CASGNSLYGYTF.

This chain uses TRBV6-4 with TRBJ2-1; TRBD2 agrees at 7 bases. From germline, CDR1 is MRHNA and CDR2 SNTAGT. With V trimmed by 4 bases and J by 2 bases, 8 bases remained unmatched. The CDR3 spans 16 residues. CDR3 sequence reads: CASSADPGGTYNEQFF. The CDR3 region has the DNA TGTGCCAGCAGTGCCGACCCGGGGGGTACCTACAATGAGCAGTTCTTC.

This chain connects TRBV28 to TRBJ1-5, with D possibly matching TRBD1 (5 bases). Deletions cut 3 bases from V and 7 bases from J, with 19 bases between. The germline V gene encodes CDR1 MDHEN and CDR2 SYDVKM. This CDR3 comprises 16 residues. CDR3 region: CASSFLAHGGWQPQHF. CDR3 DNA: TGTGCCAGCAGTTTCCTTGCTCACGGGGGGTGGCAGCCCCAGCATTTT. Drawing the rest from reference TRBV28 and TRBJ1-5, the complete variable domain is DVKVTQSSRYLVKRTGEKVFLECVQDMDHENMFWYRQDPGLGLRLIYFSYDVKMKEKGDIPEGYSVSREKKERFSLILESASTNQTSMYLCASSFLAHGGWQPQHFGDGTRLSIL.

The V and J genes are TRBV4-2 and TRBJ1-3; maybe TRBD1 (6 bases). The V gene lost 2 bases and the J gene lost 3 bases, with 26 bases spanning the gap. This CDR3 is built from 20 residues. Germline-derived CDR1 and CDR2 are LGHNA and YNFKEQ. CDR3 in DNA: TGTGCCAGCAGCCAAACAATCGGACTGGACAGACGACTTATTGGAAACACCATATATTTT. Translating gives CASSQTIGLDRRLIGNTIYF.

J is TRBJ2-1 and V is TRBV30; D call uncertain. CDR1 and CDR2 (germline): GTSNPN, SVGIG (reference sequence). There are 13 residues in the CDR3. V dropped 5 bases and J dropped 0 bases, with 8 bases sitting between them. CDR3 region: CAWSATSYNEQFF. The CDR3 DNA is TGTGCCTGGTCTGCCACCTCCTACAATGAGCAGTTCTTC. Filled out from reference TRBV30 and TRBJ2-1, the complete variable domain reads SQTIHQWPATLVQPVGSPLSLECTVEGTSNPNLYWYRQAAGRGLQLLFYSVGIGQISSEVPQNLSASRPQDRQFILSSKKLLLSDSGFYLCAWSATSYNEQFFGPGTRLTVL.

J is TRBJ2-3 and V is TRBV4-1; maybe TRBD2 (6 bases). V was cut by 3 bases and J by 0 bases, with 13 bases left in between. The CDR3 has 16 residues. Germline CDR1 MGHRA, CDR2 YSYEKL. CDR3 residues: CASSHVLLASTDTQYF. For the CDR3, the DNA is TGCGCCAGCAGCCATGTATTACTAGCTAGCACAGATACGCAGTATTTT.

This chain connects TRBV4-1 to TRBJ2-7; D is unresolved. CDR3 length: 15 amino acids. The germline V gene has CDR1 MGHRA and CDR2 YSYEKL. V lost 3 bases and J lost 1, with 13 bases in between. The CDR3 DNA reads TGCGCCAGCAGCCATATTTCGCGGCAGTCCTACGAGCAGTACTTC. Translation: CASSHISRQSYEQYF.

V and J are TRBV15 and TRBJ2-7; D unresolved. The CDR3 loop spans 14 amino acids. Trimming took 0 bases from V and 0 from J, leaving 6 bases between them. CDR1 is LNHNV and CDR2 is YYDKDF in the germline V gene (reference sequence). CDR3 residues: CATSRDRSSYEQYF. In DNA, the CDR3 is TGTGCCACCAGCAGAGACAGGAGCTCCTACGAGCAGTACTTC.

The chain uses TRBV11-3 and TRBJ2-5; unclear D gene. There are 12 residues in the CDR3. Per the germline V gene, CDR1 is SGHNT and CDR2 is YENEEA. Between the trimmed V and J ends, which lost 3 bases and 5 bases, there was a span of 7 bases. The CDR3 spells CASSFHRETQYF. The CDR3 nucleotides read TGTGCCAGCAGCTTCCATAGGGAGACCCAGTACTTC.